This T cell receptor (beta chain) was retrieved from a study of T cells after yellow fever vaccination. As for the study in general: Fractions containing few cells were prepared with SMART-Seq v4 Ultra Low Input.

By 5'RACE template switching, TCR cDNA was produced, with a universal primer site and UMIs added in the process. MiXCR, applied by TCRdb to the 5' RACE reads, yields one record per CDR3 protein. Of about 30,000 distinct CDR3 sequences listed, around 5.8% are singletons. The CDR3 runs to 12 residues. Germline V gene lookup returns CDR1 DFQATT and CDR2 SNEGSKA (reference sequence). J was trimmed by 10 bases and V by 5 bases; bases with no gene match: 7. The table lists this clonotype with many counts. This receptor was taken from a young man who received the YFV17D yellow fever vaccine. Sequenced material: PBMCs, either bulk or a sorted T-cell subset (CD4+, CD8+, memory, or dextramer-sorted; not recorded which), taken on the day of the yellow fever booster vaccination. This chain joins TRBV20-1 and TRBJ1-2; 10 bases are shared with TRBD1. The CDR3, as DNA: TGCAGTGCTCGGGACAGGGGACGGGACTACACCTTC. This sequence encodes CSARDRGRDYTF.